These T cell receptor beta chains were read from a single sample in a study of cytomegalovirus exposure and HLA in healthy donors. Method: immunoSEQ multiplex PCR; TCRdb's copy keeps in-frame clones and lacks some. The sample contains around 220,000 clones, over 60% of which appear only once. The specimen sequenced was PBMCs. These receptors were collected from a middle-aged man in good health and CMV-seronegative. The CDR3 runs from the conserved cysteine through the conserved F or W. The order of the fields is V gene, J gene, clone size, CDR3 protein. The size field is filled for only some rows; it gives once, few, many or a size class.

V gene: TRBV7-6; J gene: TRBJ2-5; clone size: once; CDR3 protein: CASSLEVLAGETQYF
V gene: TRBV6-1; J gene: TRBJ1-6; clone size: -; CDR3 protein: CATMGQGGSPLHF
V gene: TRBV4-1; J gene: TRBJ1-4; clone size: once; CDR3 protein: CASSLGGKLFF
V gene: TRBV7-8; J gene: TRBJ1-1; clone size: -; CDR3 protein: CASRLRAATEAFF
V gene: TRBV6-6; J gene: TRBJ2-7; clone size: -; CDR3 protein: CASRPWGGSPYEQYF
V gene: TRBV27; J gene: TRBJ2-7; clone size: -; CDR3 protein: CASSQLWSYEQYF
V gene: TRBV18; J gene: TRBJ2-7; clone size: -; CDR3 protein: CASSGTSGSYEQYF
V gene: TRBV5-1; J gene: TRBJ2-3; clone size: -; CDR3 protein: CASSQASGTDTQYF
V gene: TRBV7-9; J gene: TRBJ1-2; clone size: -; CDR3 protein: CSSSTRQARRGYGYTF
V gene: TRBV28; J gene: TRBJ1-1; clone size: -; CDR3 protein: CASTTGQGRTFF
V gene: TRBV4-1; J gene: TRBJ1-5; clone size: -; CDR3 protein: CASSQTGYNQPQHF
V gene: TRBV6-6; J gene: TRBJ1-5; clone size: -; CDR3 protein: CASRKGQASNQPQHF
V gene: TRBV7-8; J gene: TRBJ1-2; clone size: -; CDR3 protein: CASSFRTGKGYTF
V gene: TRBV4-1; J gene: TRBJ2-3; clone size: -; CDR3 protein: CASSPVAGGTDTQYF
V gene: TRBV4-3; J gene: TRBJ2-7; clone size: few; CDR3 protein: CASSPGTGGSDYEQYF
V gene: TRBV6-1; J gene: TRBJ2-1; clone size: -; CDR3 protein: CASSVGQGYNEQFF
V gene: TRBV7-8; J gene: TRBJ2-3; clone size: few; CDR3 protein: CASSPEIAASTDTQYF
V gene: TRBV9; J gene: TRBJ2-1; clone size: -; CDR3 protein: CASSGGTASSYNEQFF
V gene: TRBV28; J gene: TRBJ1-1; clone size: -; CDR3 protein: CASRGTANTEAFF
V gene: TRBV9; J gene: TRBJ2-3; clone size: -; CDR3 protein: CASSTGLAGGPTDTQYF
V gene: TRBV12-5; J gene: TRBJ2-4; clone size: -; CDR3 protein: CASGFSVPQGMNIQYF
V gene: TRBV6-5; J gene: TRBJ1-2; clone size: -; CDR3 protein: CASSFGQNYGYTF
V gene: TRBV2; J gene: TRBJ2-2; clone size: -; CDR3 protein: CAGTGTSVNTGELFF
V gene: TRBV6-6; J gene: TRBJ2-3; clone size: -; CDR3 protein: CASSPGQVKTDTQYF
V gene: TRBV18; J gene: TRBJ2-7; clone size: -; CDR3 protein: CASSLDFSYEQYF
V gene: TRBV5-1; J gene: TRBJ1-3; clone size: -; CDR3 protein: CASSSDRDGNTIYF
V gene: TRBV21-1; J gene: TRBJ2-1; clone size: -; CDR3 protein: CASPQGTGTNEQFF
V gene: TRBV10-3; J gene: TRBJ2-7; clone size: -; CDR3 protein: CAISGSQTGYFEQYF
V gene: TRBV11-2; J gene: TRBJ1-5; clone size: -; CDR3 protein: CASSTSQGGFNQPQHF
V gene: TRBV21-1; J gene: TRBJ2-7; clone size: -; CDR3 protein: CASSKVRAGVKEQYF
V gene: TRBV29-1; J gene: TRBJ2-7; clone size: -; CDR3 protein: CSVEETSGQSYEQYF
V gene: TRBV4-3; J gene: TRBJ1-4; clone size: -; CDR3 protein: CASSQDQVPNEKLFF
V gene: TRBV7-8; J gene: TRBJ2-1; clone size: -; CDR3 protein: CASSLSTGTGSNEQFF
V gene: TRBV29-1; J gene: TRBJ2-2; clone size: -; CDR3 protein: CSVERVQGSTGELFF
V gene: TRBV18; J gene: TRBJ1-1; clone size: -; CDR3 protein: CASSPGTGGSRLDTEAFF
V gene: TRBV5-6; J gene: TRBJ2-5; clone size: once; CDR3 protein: CASSRSLQETQYF
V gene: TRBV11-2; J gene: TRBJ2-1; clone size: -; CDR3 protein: CASTLRLAGIYNEQFF
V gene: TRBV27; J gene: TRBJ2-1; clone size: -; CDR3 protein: CASRTDSYNEQFF
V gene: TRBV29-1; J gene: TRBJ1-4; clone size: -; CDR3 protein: CSTNNPGEKLFF
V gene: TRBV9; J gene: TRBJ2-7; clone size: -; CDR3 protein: CASSAQGSEQYF
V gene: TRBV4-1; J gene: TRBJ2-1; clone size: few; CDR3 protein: CASSQDQGQDNEQFF